The clone carrying this TCR beta chain was counted only a few times. The target antigen is unknown. These data come from a study of T-cell memory formation after mild COVID-19. Study observations and caveats: The finding that pre-infection memory included some responding clones suggested that cross-reactive memory joined.

Constant-segment primers and 5'RACE yielded cDNA libraries for TCR alpha and TCR beta, each carrying sample barcodes and UMIs. TCRdb redid the calling of the 5' RACE reads with MiXCR, one entry per CDR3 protein. The repertoire consists of a few hundred thousand distinct CDR3 sequences, with 16% occurring once and the leading ten covering under 25%. Trimming cost V 4 bases and J 5 bases, with 5 bases left between them. CDR1 and CDR2 from the germline V gene are DFQATT and SNEGSKA (reference sequence). The CDR3 totals 11 residues. The sequencing input was PBMCs or a T cell subset sorted from them (not recorded which). The clonotype comes from a man between 18 and 35 years old who had mild COVID-19 (a few samples of this study predate the infection). Cell type and time point are not known. This chain connects TRBV20-1 to TRBJ2-2; D is unclear. The CDR3 spells CSATETGELFF. In DNA form, the CDR3 reads TGCAGTGCTACCGAGACCGGGGAGCTGTTTTTT.